These T cell receptor beta chains were read from a single sample in a study of regulatory T cells in long-lasting Graves disease. TCRdb reanalysed the multiplex PCR reads using MiXCR and keeps one entry per CDR3 protein. The data show around 460,000 distinct CDR3 sequences, 20% to 25% seen once. This specimen was peripheral blood mononuclear cells (PBMCs), taken when the disease was refractory, from a patient treated with antithyroid drugs. The receptors derive from a female donor with Graves disease. CDR3s include the opening cysteine and the closing phenylalanine or tryptophan. Fields, in order: V gene, J gene, clone size, D gene, CDR3 protein, CDR3 DNA. D genes are given only for firm matches. Only some rows state a clone size, as once, few, many or a class for expanded clones.

v_gene: TRBV24-1; j_gene: TRBJ2-3; abundance: .; d_gene: .; CDR3aa: CATSDLISDTQYF; CDR3nt: TGTGCCACCAGTGATCTTATTTCAGATACGCAGTATTTT
v_gene: TRBV2; j_gene: TRBJ1-5; abundance: .; d_gene: .; CDR3aa: CASRGAGYSNQPQHF; CDR3nt: TGTGCCAGCCGTGGGGCGGGGTATAGCAATCAGCCCCAGCATTTT
v_gene: TRBV27; j_gene: TRBJ1-6; abundance: few; d_gene: .; CDR3aa: CASTAVPRSYNSPLHF; CDR3nt: TGTGCCAGCACCGCCGTACCCCGCTCCTATAATTCACCCCTCCACTTT
v_gene: TRBV7-2; j_gene: TRBJ2-2; abundance: few; d_gene: TRBD2; CDR3aa: CASSLETPLTSGHTGELFF; CDR3nt: TGTGCCAGCAGCTTAGAAACCCCCCTTACTAGCGGACACACCGGGGAGCTGTTTTTT
v_gene: TRBV19; j_gene: TRBJ2-7; abundance: many; d_gene: TRBD2; CDR3aa: CASSILGRGRGESYEQYF; CDR3nt: TGTGCCAGTAGTATTTTGGGGAGGGGAAGAGGGGAATCCTACGAGCAGTACTTC
v_gene: TRBV27; j_gene: TRBJ1-6; abundance: few; d_gene: TRBD1; CDR3aa: CASSSWTGVDNPPLHF; CDR3nt: TGTGCCAGCAGTTCTTGGACAGGGGTGGATAATCCACCCCTCCACTTT
v_gene: TRBV20-1; j_gene: TRBJ2-5; abundance: .; d_gene: .; CDR3aa: CSAREGTGRQETQYF; CDR3nt: TGCAGTGCTAGAGAAGGCACCGGGCGACAAGAGACCCAGTACTTC
v_gene: TRBV6-1; j_gene: TRBJ2-7; abundance: few; d_gene: .; CDR3aa: CASNAGNPYEQYF; CDR3nt: TGTGCCAGCAACGCGGGGAACCCCTACGAGCAGTACTTC
v_gene: TRBV2; j_gene: TRBJ2-5; abundance: many; d_gene: .; CDR3aa: CATGGQETQYF; CDR3nt: TGTGCCACTGGGGGCCAAGAGACCCAGTACTTC
v_gene: TRBV7-8; j_gene: TRBJ2-7; abundance: few; d_gene: .; CDR3aa: CASSLGAPSYEQYF; CDR3nt: TGTGCCAGCAGCTTAGGGGCACCCAGCTACGAGCAGTACTTC
v_gene: TRBV6-4; j_gene: TRBJ2-2; abundance: few; d_gene: TRBD1; CDR3aa: CASSYPKGQGAGTGELFF; CDR3nt: TGTGCCAGCAGTTACCCGAAGGGACAGGGGGCAGGCACCGGGGAGCTGTTTTTT
v_gene: TRBV28; j_gene: TRBJ1-1; abundance: many; d_gene: .; CDR3aa: CASSLWGELNTEAFF; CDR3nt: TGTGCCAGCAGTTTATGGGGGGAACTGAACACTGAAGCTTTCTTT
v_gene: TRBV7-8; j_gene: TRBJ1-1; abundance: many; d_gene: .; CDR3aa: CASSLGTITSEAFF; CDR3nt: TGTGCCAGCAGCTTAGGGACAATAACTTCAGAAGCTTTCTTT
v_gene: TRBV24-1; j_gene: TRBJ1-5; abundance: .; d_gene: .; CDR3aa: CATGDQDQPQHF; CDR3nt: TGTGCCACCGGAGACCAGGATCAGCCCCAGCATTTT
v_gene: TRBV12-3/TRBV12-4; j_gene: TRBJ1-1; abundance: .; d_gene: .; CDR3aa: CASSPRGGQNTEAFF; CDR3nt: TGTGCCAGCAGCCCCCGGGGTGGGCAGAACACTGAAGCTTTCTTT
v_gene: TRBV24-1; j_gene: TRBJ2-1; abundance: .; d_gene: .; CDR3aa: CATSDLRSANEQFF; CDR3nt: TGTGCCACCAGTGATCTCCGCAGCGCAAATGAGCAGTTCTTC
v_gene: TRBV11-1; j_gene: TRBJ2-7; abundance: many; d_gene: .; CDR3aa: CASSPGRGGPSYEQYF; CDR3nt: TGTGCCAGCAGCCCCGGGCGAGGGGGGCCTTCCTACGAGCAGTACTTC
v_gene: TRBV12-3/TRBV12-4; j_gene: TRBJ2-7; abundance: many; d_gene: TRBD2; CDR3aa: CASTLAGGVDEQYF; CDR3nt: TGTGCCAGCACCCTAGCGGGGGGCGTCGACGAGCAGTACTTC
v_gene: TRBV28; j_gene: TRBJ1-2; abundance: many; d_gene: .; CDR3aa: CASSLSTNYGYTF; CDR3nt: TGTGCCAGCAGTTTGAGTACTAACTATGGCTACACCTTC
v_gene: TRBV28; j_gene: TRBJ2-5; abundance: many; d_gene: TRBD1; CDR3aa: CASSGTGGRQETQYF; CDR3nt: TGTGCCAGCAGTGGGACAGGGGGCAGGCAAGAGACCCAGTACTTC
v_gene: TRBV28; j_gene: TRBJ1-1; abundance: many; d_gene: .; CDR3aa: CASSLPTDWGNTEAFF; CDR3nt: TGTGCCAGCAGTCTCCCGACGGACTGGGGGAACACTGAAGCTTTCTTT
v_gene: TRBV6-1; j_gene: TRBJ1-5; abundance: many; d_gene: .; CDR3aa: CASSPFKSNQPQHF; CDR3nt: TGTGCCAGCAGCCCCTTTAAGAGCAATCAGCCCCAGCATTTT
v_gene: TRBV19; j_gene: TRBJ1-1; abundance: .; d_gene: .; CDR3aa: CASSINSNTEAFF; CDR3nt: TGTGCCAGTAGTATAAACTCGAACACTGAAGCTTTCTTT
v_gene: TRBV20-1; j_gene: TRBJ1-4; abundance: many; d_gene: .; CDR3aa: CSARHPEFNEKLFF; CDR3nt: TGCAGTGCCAGACACCCGGAGTTTAATGAAAAACTGTTTTTT
v_gene: TRBV10-3; j_gene: TRBJ1-1; abundance: few; d_gene: TRBD1; CDR3aa: CAISGGTGMNTEAFF; CDR3nt: TGTGCCATCAGTGGGGGGACAGGGATGAACACTGAAGCTTTCTTT
v_gene: TRBV12-3/TRBV12-4; j_gene: TRBJ2-7; abundance: .; d_gene: TRBD1; CDR3aa: CASSLGNRGVYEQYF; CDR3nt: TGTGCCAGCAGTTTAGGGAACAGGGGAGTCTACGAGCAGTACTTC
v_gene: TRBV12-3/TRBV12-4; j_gene: TRBJ2-5; abundance: many; d_gene: .; CDR3aa: CASRQLGVGTQYF; CDR3nt: TGTGCCAGCAGACAACTTGGGGTTGGGACCCAGTACTTC
v_gene: TRBV7-9; j_gene: TRBJ2-7; abundance: .; d_gene: .; CDR3aa: CASSLDARGYEQYF; CDR3nt: TGTGCCAGCAGCTTAGACGCCAGGGGATACGAGCAGTACTTC
v_gene: TRBV6-9; j_gene: TRBJ1-1; abundance: once; d_gene: .; CDR3aa: CASSYNTAFF; CDR3nt: TGTGCCAGCAGTTACAACACGGCTTTCTTT
v_gene: TRBV7-8; j_gene: TRBJ2-6; abundance: many; d_gene: .; CDR3aa: CASSLVGVPSGANVLTF; CDR3nt: TGTGCCAGCAGCTTAGTAGGGGTTCCTTCTGGGGCCAACGTCCTGACTTTC
v_gene: TRBV12-3/TRBV12-4; j_gene: TRBJ1-1; abundance: many; d_gene: TRBD1; CDR3aa: CASSSGQGYEAFF; CDR3nt: TGTGCCAGCAGCTCGGGACAGGGCTATGAAGCTTTCTTT
v_gene: TRBV4-3; j_gene: TRBJ1-2; abundance: once; d_gene: .; CDR3aa: CASSRGVSNYGYTF; CDR3nt: TGCGCCAGCAGCCGAGGGGTTTCTAACTATGGCTACACCTTC
v_gene: TRBV7-2; j_gene: TRBJ2-7; abundance: many; d_gene: .; CDR3aa: CASSLGKFFGEQYF; CDR3nt: TGTGCCAGCAGCTTAGGGAAGTTTTTCGGTGAGCAGTACTTC
v_gene: TRBV28; j_gene: TRBJ2-3; abundance: .; d_gene: TRBD2; CDR3aa: CASSIAGGTDTQYF; CDR3nt: TGTGCCAGCTCGATAGCGGGGGGCACAGATACGCAGTATTTT
v_gene: TRBV7-2; j_gene: TRBJ2-7; abundance: few; d_gene: .; CDR3aa: CASSAGGGLYEQYF; CDR3nt: TGTGCCAGCAGCGCAGGGGGGGGCCTCTACGAGCAGTACTTC
v_gene: TRBV2; j_gene: TRBJ2-5; abundance: many; d_gene: TRBD1; CDR3aa: CASRIDRGEETQYF; CDR3nt: TGTGCCAGCAGAATAGACAGGGGCGAAGAGACCCAGTACTTC
v_gene: TRBV7-9; j_gene: TRBJ1-2; abundance: few; d_gene: .; CDR3aa: CASSIGSNYGYTF; CDR3nt: TGTGCCAGCAGCATAGGGAGTAACTATGGCTACACCTTC
v_gene: TRBV5-1; j_gene: TRBJ2-7; abundance: .; d_gene: TRBD1; CDR3aa: CASSWGQGTYEQYF; CDR3nt: TGCGCCAGCAGCTGGGGACAGGGGACATACGAGCAGTACTTC
v_gene: TRBV12-5; j_gene: TRBJ1-2; abundance: many; d_gene: TRBD1; CDR3aa: CASGTGGAGYGYTF; CDR3nt: TGTGCTAGTGGTACAGGGGGCGCAGGATATGGCTACACCTTC
v_gene: TRBV28; j_gene: TRBJ2-5; abundance: many; d_gene: TRBD1; CDR3aa: CASRMDRGRETQYF; CDR3nt: TGTGCCAGCAGGATGGACAGGGGGCGGGAGACCCAGTACTTC
v_gene: TRBV7-9; j_gene: TRBJ1-1; abundance: few; d_gene: TRBD1; CDR3aa: CASSSFLGQGEAFF; CDR3nt: TGTGCCAGCAGCTCCTTCCTCGGACAGGGCGAAGCTTTCTTT
v_gene: TRBV2; j_gene: TRBJ1-1; abundance: many; d_gene: .; CDR3aa: CASSGLLNTEAFF; CDR3nt: TGTGCCAGCAGTGGTCTACTGAACACTGAAGCTTTCTTT
v_gene: TRBV19; j_gene: TRBJ2-1; abundance: .; d_gene: TRBD2; CDR3aa: CASSIDPPGGGGARGQFF; CDR3nt: TGTGCCAGTAGTATAGACCCCCCTGGGGGCGGGGGGGCAAGGGGGCAGTTCTTC
v_gene: TRBV15; j_gene: TRBJ1-2; abundance: many; d_gene: .; CDR3aa: CATSRVRPVPFNYGYTF; CDR3nt: TGTGCCACCAGCAGAGTTCGGCCAGTCCCTTTTAACTATGGCTACACCTTC
v_gene: TRBV7-9; j_gene: TRBJ2-7; abundance: few; d_gene: TRBD2; CDR3aa: CASSLLSGRVYEQYF; CDR3nt: TGTGCCAGCAGCTTACTTAGCGGGAGGGTTTACGAGCAGTACTTC
v_gene: TRBV7-2; j_gene: TRBJ2-2; abundance: few; d_gene: TRBD1; CDR3aa: CASRWGQSNTGELFF; CDR3nt: TGTGCCAGCAGATGGGGACAGTCGAACACCGGGGAGCTGTTTTTT
v_gene: TRBV28; j_gene: TRBJ2-2; abundance: .; d_gene: TRBD2; CDR3aa: CASSPGLAGSPTGELFF; CDR3nt: TGTGCCAGCAGTCCGGGACTAGCGGGATCTCCCACCGGGGAGCTGTTTTTT
v_gene: TRBV27; j_gene: TRBJ2-7; abundance: .; d_gene: .; CDR3aa: CASSSLQGYEQYF; CDR3nt: TGTGCCAGCAGTTCATTACAGGGCTACGAGCAGTACTTC
v_gene: TRBV12-3/TRBV12-4; j_gene: TRBJ1-1; abundance: .; d_gene: TRBD1; CDR3aa: CASSPWTGDESTEAFF; CDR3nt: TGTGCCAGCAGCCCCTGGACAGGGGATGAGAGTACTGAAGCTTTCTTT
v_gene: TRBV30; j_gene: TRBJ1-1; abundance: .; d_gene: .; CDR3aa: CAWSTGLDTEAFF; CDR3nt: TGTGCCTGGAGTACAGGATTGGACACTGAAGCTTTCTTT
v_gene: TRBV7-9; j_gene: TRBJ2-6; abundance: .; d_gene: TRBD1; CDR3aa: CASSFAGGVAGANVLTF; CDR3nt: TGTGCCAGCAGCTTCGCAGGGGGCGTCGCTGGGGCCAACGTCCTGACTTTC
v_gene: TRBV7-2; j_gene: TRBJ2-7; abundance: .; d_gene: .; CDR3aa: CASSLEPTSRHEQYF; CDR3nt: TGTGCCAGCAGCTTAGAACCTACCTCGAGACACGAGCAGTACTTC
v_gene: TRBV7-2; j_gene: TRBJ2-7; abundance: .; d_gene: TRBD2; CDR3aa: CASSQSPRERGSYEQYF; CDR3nt: TGTGCCAGCAGCCAATCCCCGAGGGAGCGGGGGAGCTACGAGCAGTACTTC
v_gene: TRBV12-3/TRBV12-4; j_gene: TRBJ1-2; abundance: many; d_gene: TRBD1; CDR3aa: CASREPGGGGGGNYGYTF; CDR3nt: TGTGCCAGCAGGGAGCCGGGTGGAGGGGGCGGAGGGAACTATGGCTACACCTTC
v_gene: TRBV7-7; j_gene: TRBJ2-7; abundance: .; d_gene: .; CDR3aa: CASSFKPSYEQYF; CDR3nt: TGTGCTAGCAGCTTTAAGCCGTCCTACGAGCAGTACTTC
v_gene: TRBV11-2; j_gene: TRBJ1-5; abundance: many; d_gene: .; CDR3aa: CASSFGSNQPQHF; CDR3nt: TGTGCCAGCAGTTTTGGTAGCAATCAGCCCCAGCATTTT
v_gene: TRBV20-1; j_gene: TRBJ2-5; abundance: many; d_gene: TRBD2; CDR3aa: CSATPGLAGKETQYF; CDR3nt: TGCAGTGCTACGCCGGGACTAGCGGGGAAAGAGACCCAGTACTTC
v_gene: TRBV9; j_gene: TRBJ1-2; abundance: few; d_gene: TRBD1; CDR3aa: CASSSGTGIGGYTF; CDR3nt: TGTGCCAGCAGCTCCGGGACAGGCATAGGAGGCTACACCTTC
v_gene: TRBV7-8; j_gene: TRBJ1-6; abundance: few; d_gene: .; CDR3aa: CASNLGRGGAGSPLHF; CDR3nt: TGTGCCAGCAACTTAGGGAGGGGGGGCGCGGGTTCACCCCTCCACTTT